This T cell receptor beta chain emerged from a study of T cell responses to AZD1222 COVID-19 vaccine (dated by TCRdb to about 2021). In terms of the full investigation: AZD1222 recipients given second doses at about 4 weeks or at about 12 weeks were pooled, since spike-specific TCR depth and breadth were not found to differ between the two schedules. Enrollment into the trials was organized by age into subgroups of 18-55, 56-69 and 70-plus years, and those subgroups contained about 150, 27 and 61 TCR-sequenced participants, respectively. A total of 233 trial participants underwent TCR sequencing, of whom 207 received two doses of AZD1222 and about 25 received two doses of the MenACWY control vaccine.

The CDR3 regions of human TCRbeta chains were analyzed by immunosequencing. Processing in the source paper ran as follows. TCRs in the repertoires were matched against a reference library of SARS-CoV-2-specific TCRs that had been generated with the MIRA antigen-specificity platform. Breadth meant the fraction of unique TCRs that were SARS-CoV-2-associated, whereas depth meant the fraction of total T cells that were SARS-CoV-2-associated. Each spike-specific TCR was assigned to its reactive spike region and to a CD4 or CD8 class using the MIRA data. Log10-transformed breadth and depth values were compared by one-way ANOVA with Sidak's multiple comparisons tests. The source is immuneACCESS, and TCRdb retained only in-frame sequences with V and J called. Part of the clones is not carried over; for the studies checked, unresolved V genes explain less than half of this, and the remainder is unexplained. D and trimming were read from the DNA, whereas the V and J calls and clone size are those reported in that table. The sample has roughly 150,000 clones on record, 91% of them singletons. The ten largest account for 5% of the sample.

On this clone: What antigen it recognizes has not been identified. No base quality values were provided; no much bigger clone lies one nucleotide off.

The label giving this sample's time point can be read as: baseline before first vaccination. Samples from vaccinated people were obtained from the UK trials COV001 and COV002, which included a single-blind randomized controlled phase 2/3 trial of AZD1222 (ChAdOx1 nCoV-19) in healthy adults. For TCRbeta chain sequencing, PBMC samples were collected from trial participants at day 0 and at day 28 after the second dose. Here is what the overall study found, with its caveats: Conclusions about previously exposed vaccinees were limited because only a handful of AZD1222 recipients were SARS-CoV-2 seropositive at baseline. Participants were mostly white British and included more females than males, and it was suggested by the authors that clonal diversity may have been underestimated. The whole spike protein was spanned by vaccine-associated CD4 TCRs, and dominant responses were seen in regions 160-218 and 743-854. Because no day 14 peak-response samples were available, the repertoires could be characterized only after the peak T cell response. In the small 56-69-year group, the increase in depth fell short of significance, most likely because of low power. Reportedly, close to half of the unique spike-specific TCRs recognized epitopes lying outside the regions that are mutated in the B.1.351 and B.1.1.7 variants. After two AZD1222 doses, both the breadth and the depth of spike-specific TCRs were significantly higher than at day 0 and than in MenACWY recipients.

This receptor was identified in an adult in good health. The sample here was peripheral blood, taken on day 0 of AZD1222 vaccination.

The CDR3 region: CATSRETGLSYEQYF. The sequence in DNA is TGTGCCACCAGCAGAGAGACGGGACTGAGCTACGAGCAGTACTTC. Recombination connected TRBV15 to TRBJ2-7; perhaps TRBD2 is the D gene, with 6 bases matching. CDR1 and CDR2, looked up from the germline V gene (reference sequence), are LNHNV and YYDKDF. Trimming removed 0 bases from V and 3 bases from J, leaving 12 bases between the germline ends. Including cysteine and phenylalanine, the CDR3 has 15 amino acids. Just the 45-base CDR3 DNA is kept, in frame starting at base 1.